These 25 T cell receptor beta chains were all obtained from the same sample, sequenced in a study of shared clonotypes between healthy human individuals. TCRdb's table, derived via immunoSEQ multiplex PCR, lists solely in-frame clones and lacks some. In the table there are nearly 600,000 clones, just under 97% of which are singletons. Terminally differentiated effector memory CD45RA+ cells were excluded by CCR7 positive selection of CD45RO-negative cells. Sequences were obtained from naive CD8+ T cells sorted from blood. Receptor source: a woman aged 25-40 years in good health.

The chain recombines TRBV19 with TRBJ2-3, with 8 bases lining up with TRBD2. Trimming cost V 0 bases and J 4 bases; bases outside gene matches: 12. Germline-derived CDR1 and CDR2 are LNHDA and SQIVND (reference sequence). This CDR3 is 18 amino acids long. The CDR3 loop reads CASSIDREGGRWPDTQYF. CDR3 DNA: TGTGCCAGTAGTATAGATCGGGAGGGCGGGAGATGGCCAGATACGCAGTATTTT.

This chain connects TRBV4-2 to TRBJ2-4; either TRBD1 or TRBD2 may fit D (5 bases each). The germline V gene has CDR1 LGHNA and CDR2 YNFKEQ. The CDR3 is 17 amino acids. V was trimmed by 6 bases and J by 4 bases, leaving 22 bases between them. The CDR3 is CASSLLGIRGEKNIQYF. The CDR3 coding sequence is TGTGCCAGCAGTCTCCTGGGGATACGAGGGGAAAAAAACATTCAGTACTTC.

The rearrangement uses TRBV28 and TRBJ2-5; D not certain. The DNA end is more similar to TRBJ2-7, so the J call may be wrong. The CDR3 consists of 13 residues. Germline assignment: CDR1 MDHEN and CDR2 SYDVKM. This chain's CDR3 is CASTQTTSVEQYF. DNA for the CDR3: TGTGCCAGCACCCAGACCACCTCGGTCGAGCAGTACTTC.

This chain links TRBV18 with TRBJ1-1, with 10 bases aligning to TRBD1. The germline CDR1 and CDR2 sequences are KGHSH and LQKENI. V lost 2 bases, J lost 4 bases, and 13 bases stayed unmatched. There are 18 residues in the CDR3. CDR3 protein: CASSPATDRGLSITEAFF. The CDR3 region has the DNA TGTGCCAGCTCACCAGCGACAGACAGGGGGCTGTCGATCACTGAAGCTTTCTTT.

V usage is TRBV6-4 and J usage is TRBJ1-6, with a tentative D call TRBD1 (5 bases). Germline CDR1 MRHNA, CDR2 SNTAGT. Trimming left V 7 bases short and J 0 bases short, with 22 bases between. The CDR3 is made up of 19 amino acids. The CDR3 coding sequence is TGTGCCAGCACCGGGCAGCTGGGGACTCCTAGCTCCTATAATTCACCCCTCCACTTT. Amino acids: CASTGQLGTPSSYNSPLHF.

The chain joins TRBV11-2 to TRBJ2-7; either TRBD1 or TRBD2 may fit D (5 bases each). CDR1 is SGHAT and CDR2 is FQNNGV in the germline V gene. The CDR3 consists of 13 residues. With 5 bases removed from V and 7 bases from J, the gap between germline ends came to 15 bases. The CDR3 DNA reads as TGTGCCAGCAGCCTCGGGACGTTCAGGGAGCAGTACTTC. Amino acid sequence: CASSLGTFREQYF.

The gene calls are TRBV25-1 and TRBJ2-7; D not resolved. Between the trimmed V and J ends, which lost 8 bases and 1 base, there was a span of 6 bases. Germline assignment: CDR1 MGHDK and CDR2 SYGVNS. This CDR3 comprises 11 residues. The CDR3 here is CASGWSYEQYF. CDR3 sequence (DNA): TGTGCCAGCGGGTGGTCCTACGAGCAGTACTTC.

The rearrangement links TRBV19 to TRBJ1-5; maybe TRBD1 (5 bases). Germline values: CDR1 LNHDA, CDR2 SQIVND (reference sequence). This CDR3 is 17 amino acids long. Trimming pared 4 bases from V and 3 bases from J, leaving 19 bases between. The DNA for the CDR3 is TGTGCCAGTAGTACCCTAAAGGACATCTATGACAATCAGCCCCAGCATTTT. As protein: CASSTLKDIYDNQPQHF.

The rearrangement uses TRBV28 and TRBJ2-7, with 11 bases fitting TRBD2. V lost 6 bases to trimming and J lost 2 bases; unmatched junction nucleotides: 0. There are 13 residues in the CDR3. Germline CDR1 and CDR2: MDHEN and SYDVKM. DNA for the CDR3: TGTGCCAGCAGGACTAGCGGGACCTACGAGCAGTACTTC. Translating it yields CASRTSGTYEQYF. Using reference TRBV28 and TRBJ2-7 for the parts outside the CDR3, the full variable domain is DVKVTQSSRYLVKRTGEKVFLECVQDMDHENMFWYRQDPGLGLRLIYFSYDVKMKEKGDIPEGYSVSREKKERFSLILESASTNQTSMYLCASRTSGTYEQYFGPGTRLTVT.

The J gene is TRBJ1-5, the V gene TRBV12-2; the table's D call, TRBD1, has no DNA check behind it. TRBV12-2 is recorded as a pseudogene. The CDR3 contains 19 residues. CDR3 sequence: CASRAPAGTGDLPNQPQHF. CDR3 coding DNA: TGTGCAAGTCGCGCCCCAGCCGGGACAGGGGACCTACCTAATCAGCCCCAGCATTTT.

In the case of this clone: The same CDR3 also results from other DNA sequences found in this sample. This chain joins TRBV7-9 and TRBJ2-5; D gene uncertain. Trimming left V 1 base short and J 5 bases short, with 11 bases between. Germline CDR1 is SEHNR and CDR2 is FQNEAQ (reference sequence). The CDR3 covers 14 residues. Here the CDR3 DNA reads TGTGCCAGCAGCTTAGTCGGGTCGCAGGAGACCCAGTACTTC. This gives the protein CASSLVGSQETQYF.

V usage is TRBV5-4 and J usage is TRBJ2-1; D unresolved. This CDR3 spans 11 amino acids. Germline V CDR1 and CDR2: SGHNT, YYREEE (reference sequence). Trimming removed 1 base at V and 9 bases at J, with 5 bases between. As DNA, the CDR3 is TGTGCCAGCAGCTTGCCGGGTGAGCAGTTCTTC. Translation: CASSLPGEQFF.

V gene TRBV6-1 combines with J gene TRBJ2-1; perhaps TRBD2 as D (5 bases). Germline-derived CDR1 and CDR2 are MNHNS and SASEGT. The CDR3 sequence is 13 residues long. Deletions cut 6 bases from V and 10 bases from J, with 16 bases between. CDR3 sequence reads: CASSLRPPGEQFF. The DNA for the CDR3 is TGTGCCAGCAGCCTACGGCCCCCGGGGGAGCAGTTCTTC.

V is TRBV5-6 and J is TRBJ1-5; D ambiguous. CDR1 SGHDT and CDR2 YYEEEE come from the germline V gene. The V and J ends lost 2 bases and 4 bases respectively, with 10 bases between them. The CDR3 runs 14 residues. CDR3 coding DNA: TGTGCCAGCAGCTTTGGAACAGTAAATCAGCCCCAGCATTTT. Its protein product is CASSFGTVNQPQHF.

V is TRBV4-2 and J is TRBJ2-6, with D possibly matching TRBD1 (6 bases). The V and J ends lost 4 bases and 2 bases respectively, with 15 bases between them. Germline loops: CDR1 LGHNA, CDR2 YNFKEQ. The CDR3 consists of 17 residues. CDR3 protein: CASSPEWGQAGANVLTF. The CDR3 DNA is TGTGCCAGCAGCCCCGAATGGGGACAAGCTGGGGCCAACGTCCTGACTTTC.

Details on this clone: Additional DNA sequences in this sample encode the identical CDR3. This chain connects TRBV19 to TRBJ2-7; 8 positions match TRBD1. The CDR3 has 14 amino acids. The junction had 7 bases not matched to a gene; V was cut back by 5 bases and J by 4 bases. CDR1 and CDR2 from the germline V gene are LNHDA and SQIVND (reference sequence). The CDR3: CASSLGQGGYEQYF. CDR3 DNA sequence: TGTGCCAGTAGTCTAGGACAGGGTGGATACGAGCAGTACTTC.

This clone was picked up one time. V is TRBV11-2 and J is TRBJ2-5, with no clear D. Trimming took off 1 base at V and 2 bases at J, with 8 bases between the two ends. Looked up from germline, CDR1 is SGHAT and CDR2 is FQNNGV. The CDR3 spans 14 residues. As DNA, the CDR3 is TGTGCCAGCAGCTTAGGGGTCAGGCAAGAGACCCAGTACTTC. Protein: CASSLGVRQETQYF.

J is TRBJ2-2 and V is TRBV7-7, with unresolved D. Germline V gene sequence: CDR1 SSHAT, CDR2 FNYEAQ (reference sequence). The CDR3 runs to 14 residues. The V end lost 8 bases, the J end lost 2 bases, and 12 bases lay between the germline ends. The CDR3 sequence: CASGHGFNTGELFF. For the CDR3, the DNA is TGTGCCAGCGGCCATGGGTTCAACACCGGGGAGCTGTTTTTT. The whole variable domain, remainder taken from reference TRBV7-7 and TRBJ2-2, is GAGVSQSPRYKVTKRGQDVTLRCDPISSHATLYWYQQALGQGPEFLTYFNYEAQPDKSGLPSDRFSAERPEGSISTLTIQRTEQRDSAMYRCASGHGFNTGELFFGEGSRLTVL.

This clone was seen just once. The chain employs TRBV5-5 and TRBJ2-3; D gene uncertain. V was pared by 0 bases and J by 1 base, with 3 bases between. The CDR3 extends over 13 amino acids. Germline V CDR1 and CDR2: SGHKS, YYEKEE (reference sequence). In nucleotides, the CDR3 is TGTGCCAGCAGCTTGGAGCGCACAGATACGCAGTATTTT. It yields the protein CASSLERTDTQYF.

V usage is TRBV13 and J usage is TRBJ2-7; 11 positions match TRBD2. The length of the CDR3 is 14 residues. Germline assignment: CDR1 PRHDT and CDR2 FYEKMQ (reference sequence). J was trimmed by 9 bases and V by 1 base; bases with no gene match: 5. CDR3 loop: CASSLALAGEVQYF. The CDR3 bases are TGTGCCAGCAGCTTAGCACTAGCGGGAGAGGTGCAGTACTTC.

V and J are TRBV30 and TRBJ2-1; D is unresolved. The ends were cut back, 2 bases at V and 8 bases at J, with 7 bases in the middle. The germline V gene encodes CDR1 GTSNPN and CDR2 SVGIG (reference sequence). CDR3 length equals 11 residues. This CDR3 is CAWSFLDEQFF. For the CDR3, the DNA is TGTGCCTGGAGTTTCTTAGATGAGCAGTTCTTC.

The V and J genes are TRBV5-1 and TRBJ2-3; 8 nucleotides align to TRBD2. This CDR3 has 15 residues. Germline CDR1 is SGHRS and CDR2 is YFSETQ. J gave up 6 bases and V 2 bases, and 8 bases lay outside the gene matches. CDR3 sequence reads: CASSLFGGVGDTQYF. The CDR3 DNA follows: TGCGCCAGCAGCTTATTCGGGGGGGTCGGTGATACGCAGTATTTT.

The chain's CDR3 is CASSPLRRETQYF. Here the CDR3 DNA reads TGTGCCAGCAGTCCTCTCAGGAGAGAGACCCAGTACTTC. The J gene is TRBJ2-5, the V gene TRBV28; D is uncertain. V was shortened by 5 bases and J by 4 bases, with 11 bases between the two germline ends. This CDR3 is built from 13 residues. Germline V gives CDR1 MDHEN, CDR2 SYDVKM.

In its sample, this clone was seen once. The J gene is TRBJ1-1, the V gene TRBV7-9; D is perhaps TRBD1 (6 bases). Trimming took 5 bases from V and 0 from J, leaving 16 bases between them. The germline CDR1 and CDR2 sequences are SEHNR and FQNEAQ (reference sequence). The length of the CDR3 is 16 residues. Here the CDR3 reads CASSGGASRMNTEAFF. In DNA form, the CDR3 reads TGTGCCAGCAGCGGGGGGGCATCCCGGATGAACACTGAAGCTTTCTTT.

The rearrangement uses TRBV28 and TRBJ2-7; D is unresolved. In germline, CDR1 is MDHEN, CDR2 SYDVKM. Trimming took off 2 bases at V and 5 bases at J, with 13 bases between the two ends. The CDR3 length is 14 residues. CDR3 coding DNA: TGTGCCAGCAGTTTAGGCCGGGCCTGGGACGAGCAGTACTTC. Translating gives CASSLGRAWDEQYF.